These 32 T cell receptor beta chains were sequenced from one sample in a study of cytomegalovirus exposure and HLA in healthy donors. This table comes from immunoSEQ multiplex PCR, and its TCRdb copy is limited to in-frame clones, with some not included. The table lists over 100,000 clones, approximately 92% of them singletons. Sequenced input: PBMCs. These receptors all stem from a woman aged 18-29 years in good health and CMV-seronegative.

The chain employs TRBV7-6 and TRBJ2-7; tentative D call: TRBD1 (6 bases). The CDR3 runs to 16 residues. Trimming cost V 4 bases and J 0 bases, with 16 bases left between them. Per the germline V gene, CDR1 is SGHVS and CDR2 is FNYEAQ. The CDR3 loop reads CASSSIQGISSYEQYF. The CDR3 DNA follows: TGTGCCAGCAGCTCCATACAGGGAATTAGCTCCTACGAGCAGTACTTC. Variable domain in full (rest from reference TRBV7-6 and TRBJ2-7): GAGVSQSPRYKVTKRGQDVALRCDPISGHVSLYWYRQALGQGPEFLTYFNYEAQQDKSGLPNDRFSAERPEGSISTLTIQRTEQRDSAMYRCASSSIQGISSYEQYFGPGTRLTVT.

V gene TRBV6-5 combines with J gene TRBJ2-5, with 9 bases identical to TRBD1. Per germline, CDR1 MNHEY and CDR2 SVGAGI. The V and J ends lost 6 bases and 4 bases, in that order; junction bases with no gene match: 3. This CDR3 is 13 amino acids long. The CDR3 DNA reads as TGTGCCAGCAGGTCGACAGGGGGAGAGACCCAGTACTTC. Amino acid sequence: CASRSTGGETQYF.

The chain couples TRBV6-5 to TRBJ1-2, with D possibly TRBD1 on 6 matching bases. The CDR3 has 16 residues. The germline V gene encodes CDR1 MNHEY and CDR2 SVGAGI. V lost 1 base and J 0 bases, leaving 12 bases between the germline ends. The CDR3 sequence is CASSYYSGETNYGYTF. The CDR3 nucleotides are TGTGCCAGCAGTTACTATTCAGGGGAGACTAACTATGGCTACACCTTC.

The chain carries TRBV4-1 and TRBJ1-1; D perhaps matches TRBD1 (6 bases). Germline V gene data show CDR1 as MGHRA and CDR2 as YSYEKL. V was trimmed by 2 bases and J by 6 bases, leaving 10 bases between them. The length of the CDR3 is 13 residues. The DNA for the CDR3 is TGCGCCAGCAGCCAAACAGGGTCAGCTGAAGCTTTCTTT. Translated: CASSQTGSAEAFF.

This sequence joins TRBV18 and TRBJ1-2; D gene unclear. The CDR3 loop spans 13 amino acids. Germline CDR1 reads KGHSH; CDR2 reads LQKENI. The V and J ends lost 4 bases and 8 bases respectively, with 14 bases between them. CDR3 residues: CASSQGLAGGYTF. The CDR3 coding sequence is TGTGCCAGCTCACAGGGCCTAGCGGGGGGCTACACCTTC.

This clone was recorded at least ten times. The chain uses TRBV5-1 and TRBJ2-2; no definite D call. The CDR3 runs 18 residues. Germline V gene sequence: CDR1 SGHRS, CDR2 YFSETQ. With 0 bases removed from V and 4 bases from J, the gap between germline ends came to 19 bases. CDR3 coding DNA: TGCGCCAGCAGCTTGGCTCTGGCAACTATTGGGTCCACCGGGGAGCTGTTTTTT. Translation gives CASSLALATIGSTGELFF.

The chain carries TRBV18 and TRBJ2-1, with 8 bases matching TRBD1. V shed 6 bases and J 6 bases; nucleotides not matched to a gene: 16. CDR1 KGHSH and CDR2 LQKENI come from the germline V gene. The CDR3 is 17 residues long. CDR3 loop: CASSYPIRTGIINEQFF. The CDR3 DNA sequence: TGTGCCAGCTCCTACCCTATCCGGACAGGGATAATCAATGAGCAGTTCTTC.

This chain joins TRBV10-3 and TRBJ2-7; TRBD2 might be the D (5 bases). This CDR3 spans 14 amino acids. Trimming stripped 2 bases from V and 5 bases from J, with 13 bases between. Germline V gives CDR1 ENHRY, CDR2 SYGVKD. This chain's CDR3 is CAISEPRTRNEQYF. The CDR3, as DNA: TGTGCCATCAGTGAGCCAAGGACTCGAAACGAGCAGTACTTC.

The gene calls are TRBV11-2 and TRBJ2-7, with TRBD1 identical over 8 bases. Looked up from germline, CDR1 is SGHAT and CDR2 is FQNNGV. The CDR3 sequence is 15 residues long. Unmatched junction bases numbered 4, after V lost 1 base and J lost 2 bases. The CDR3 loop is CASSLGAGGPYEQYF. CDR3 sequence (DNA): TGTGCCAGCAGCTTAGGGGCAGGGGGCCCCTACGAGCAGTACTTC.

In this sample, this clone turned up a few times. The chain carries TRBV2 and TRBJ1-5, with unresolved D. Germline V gene lookup returns CDR1 SNHLY and CDR2 FYNNEI. This CDR3 is 12 amino acids long. V lost 7 bases and J 0 bases, leaving 4 bases between the germline ends. CDR3 nucleotides: TGTGCCAGCACAGGTAGCAATCAGCCCCAGCATTTT. Translating it yields CASTGSNQPQHF.

The V call is TRBV6-6, the J call TRBJ1-5; a possible D gene is TRBD1 (6 bases). This CDR3 region has 14 residues. Per the germline V gene, CDR1 is MNHNY and CDR2 is SVGAGI (reference sequence). Trimming left V 7 bases short and J 0 bases short, with 10 bases between. CDR3 coding DNA: TGTGCCAGCATGGGGGGGCTTAGCAATCAGCCCCAGCATTTT. Translating gives CASMGGLSNQPQHF.

The V gene is TRBV4-1, the J gene TRBJ2-2, with 7 bases lining up with TRBD1. The germline gives CDR1 MGHRA, CDR2 YSYEKL. The CDR3 length is 14 residues. Unmatched junction bases numbered 5, after V lost 8 bases and J lost 2 bases. The CDR3 nucleotides read TGCGCCAGCGGCCGGGACAGCAACACCGGGGAGCTGTTTTTT. Its protein is CASGRDSNTGELFF.

This chain uses TRBV28 with TRBJ1-5, with TRBD1 matching over 7 bases. The CDR3 totals 13 residues. After removal of 4 bases from V and 9 bases from J, the junction contained 6 bases not matched to a gene. Germline assignment: CDR1 MDHEN and CDR2 SYDVKM. The CDR3 sequence is CASSSTGVRPQHF. The CDR3 DNA follows: TGTGCCAGCAGTTCAACAGGGGTTCGGCCCCAGCATTTT.

This clone was counted only a few times. The chain recombines TRBV18 with TRBJ2-2, with D unresolved. The germline V and J ends were trimmed by 3 bases and 7 bases, with 9 bases remaining between them. CDR3 length equals 13 residues. CDR1 and CDR2 from the germline V gene are KGHSH and LQKENI. CDR3 residues: CASSPVAVGELFF. CDR3 in DNA: TGTGCCAGCTCACCGGTAGCTGTCGGGGAGCTGTTTTTT.

The chain uses TRBV20-1 and TRBJ2-7; D not resolved. The CDR3 totals 11 residues. V shed 2 bases and J shed 6 bases, with 8 bases lying between them. CDR1 is DFQATT, CDR2 SNEGSKA, per germline (reference sequence). CDR3 DNA: TGCAGTGCTAGACCCCACTCCGAGCAGTACTTC. Its protein product is CSARPHSEQYF.

This rearrangement joins TRBV11-2 to TRBJ2-7; D not resolved. Trimming shortened V by 5 bases and J by 0 bases, and 8 bases separated the two germline ends. Germline loops: CDR1 SGHAT, CDR2 FQNNGV. The CDR3 consists of 13 residues. The CDR3 coding sequence is TGTGCCAGCAGCCGACCAGGCTCCTACGAGCAGTACTTC. It codes for CASSRPGSYEQYF.

The CDR3 DNA is TGCGCCAGCAGCTTTAGCGGGGGGGAGGTCGATACGCAGTATTTT. Protein product: CASSFSGGEVDTQYF. This chain connects TRBV5-1 to TRBJ2-3, with 11 bases matching TRBD2. The V and J ends lost 2 bases and 6 bases, in that order; junction bases with no gene match: 5. The CDR3 contains 15 residues. Germline CDR1 reads SGHRS; CDR2 reads YFSETQ.

The chain recombines TRBV6-5 with TRBJ1-5; D not certain. Trimming removed 4 bases at V and 0 bases at J, with 13 bases between. The CDR3 sequence is 16 residues long. CDR1 and CDR2 (germline): MNHEY, SVGAGI. The CDR3 reads CASSSRLLNSNQPQHF. The DNA for the CDR3 is TGTGCCAGCAGTTCCCGACTTCTGAATAGCAATCAGCCCCAGCATTTT.

This clone was recorded once. V and J are TRBV5-4 and TRBJ1-3, with a possible D match to TRBD1 (6 bases). This CDR3 spans 15 amino acids. Trimming cost V 4 bases and J 0 bases, with 11 bases left between them. The germline V gene encodes CDR1 SGHNT and CDR2 YYREEE (reference sequence). The CDR3 sequence: CASSKGQTSGNTIYF. CDR3 in DNA: TGTGCCAGCAGCAAAGGACAGACCTCTGGAAACACCATATATTTT.

The V call is TRBV6-4, the J call TRBJ2-3; no reliable D call. V lost 0 bases to trimming and J lost 0 bases, with 10 bases between them. In germline, CDR1 is MRHNA, CDR2 SNTAGT. This CDR3 comprises 16 residues. The CDR3: CASSDSVAGSTDTQYF. CDR3 DNA sequence: TGTGCCAGCAGTGACTCGGTCGCAGGTAGCACAGATACGCAGTATTTT.

The rearrangement links TRBV7-9 to TRBJ1-1; D may be TRBD1 (5 bases). The CDR3 is made up of 15 amino acids. CDR1 and CDR2 from the germline V gene are SEHNR and FQNEAQ (reference sequence). The V and J ends lost 5 bases and 5 bases respectively, with 18 bases between them. This chain's CDR3 is CASSPPLGGETEAFF. CDR3 in DNA: TGTGCCAGCAGCCCTCCCCTTGGGGGGGAAACTGAAGCTTTCTTT.

This clone has just a few counts. This chain uses TRBV19 with TRBJ1-6; 7 nucleotides align to TRBD1. Germline trimming cut 4 bases from V and 7 bases from J; bases unmatched to any gene: 7. Germline CDR1 and CDR2: LNHDA and SQIVND (reference sequence). The CDR3 covers 15 residues. CDR3: CASSRGQEKNSPLHF. In DNA, the CDR3 is TGTGCCAGTAGTAGAGGACAGGAGAAAAATTCACCCCTCCACTTT.

The chain links TRBV18 to TRBJ2-7; TRBD1 matches at 9 bases. V was pared by 6 bases and J by 5 bases, with 14 bases of the junction left unmatched. The V gene's germline CDR1 is KGHSH and CDR2 LQKENI. CDR3 length equals 16 residues. DNA for the CDR3: TGTGCCAGCTCCCGACCCCCCGGGACAGGGATGAACGAGCAGTACTTC. Protein sequence: CASSRPPGTGMNEQYF.

V usage is TRBV10-1 and J usage is TRBJ1-6, with D unclear. The CDR3 is 13 residues long. Looked up from germline, CDR1 is WNHNN and CDR2 is SYGVQD (reference sequence). V dropped 0 bases and J dropped 15 bases, with 12 bases sitting between them. The CDR3 here is CASSESTNELLHF. CDR3 in DNA: TGCGCCAGCAGTGAGTCAACGAACGAGCTCCTCCACTTT.

This chain connects TRBV13 to TRBJ2-7; D remains ambiguous. The CDR3 is 15 amino acids. Per germline, CDR1 PRHDT and CDR2 FYEKMQ (reference sequence). V was shortened by 7 bases and J by 2 bases, with 18 bases between the two germline ends. In nucleotides, the CDR3 is TGTGCCAGCACCACGTTTCTCACCTATCCCTACGAGCAGTACTTC. Translating gives CASTTFLTYPYEQYF. The complete variable domain, with remaining parts taken from reference TRBV13 and TRBJ2-7, reads AAGVIQSPRHLIKEKRETATLKCYPIPRHDTVYWYQQGPGQDPQFLISFYEKMQSDKGSIPDRFSAQQFSDYHSELNMSSLELGDSALYFCASTTFLTYPYEQYFGPGTRLTVT.

V usage is TRBV5-5 and J usage is TRBJ1-5; possibly TRBD1 for D (5 bases). The CDR3 consists of 13 residues. V lost 0 bases and J 9 bases, leaving 10 bases between the germline ends. The germline V gene has CDR1 SGHKS and CDR2 YYEKEE (reference sequence). CDR3 amino acids: CASSLVGGGPQHF. The CDR3 DNA reads TGTGCCAGCAGCTTGGTCGGGGGAGGGCCCCAGCATTTT. The full variable domain, rest sourced from reference TRBV5-5 and TRBJ1-5, is DAGVTQSPTHLIKTRGQQVTLRCSPISGHKSVSWYQQVLGQGPQFIFQYYEKEERGRGNFPDRFSARQFPNYSSELNVNALLLGDSALYLCASSLVGGGPQHFGDGTRLSIL.

The chain carries TRBV9 and TRBJ2-6; the D is unclear. There are 13 residues in the CDR3. Germline V gene data show CDR1 as SGDLS and CDR2 as YYNGEE. V lost 7 bases and J lost 0, with 5 bases in between. CDR3 amino acids: CASSRSGANVLTF. DNA of the CDR3: TGTGCCAGCTCCCGCTCTGGGGCCAACGTCCTGACTTTC.

J is TRBJ2-7 and V is TRBV18; 9 bases line up with TRBD1. Germline V gene sequence: CDR1 KGHSH, CDR2 LQKENI. V lost 0 bases to trimming and J lost 2 bases; unmatched junction nucleotides: 8. CDR3 length equals 17 residues. The DNA for the CDR3 is TGTGCCAGCTCACCACCCATCGTGGACAGGGGTCCCTACGAGCAGTACTTC. Translated, it gives CASSPPIVDRGPYEQYF.

The chain links TRBV19 to TRBJ1-5; D ambiguous. V was shortened by 4 bases and J by 4 bases, with 8 bases between the two germline ends. Germline V gives CDR1 LNHDA, CDR2 SQIVND (reference sequence). The length of the CDR3 is 13 residues. The CDR3 region is CASSTEFNQPQHF. CDR3 nucleotide sequence: TGTGCCAGTAGTACGGAGTTTAATCAGCCCCAGCATTTT.

The chain couples TRBV7-9 to TRBJ2-5; a possible D gene is TRBD1 (6 bases). The CDR3 has 14 residues. V was cut by 5 bases and J by 3 bases, with 13 bases left in between. Germline V gene sequence: CDR1 SEHNR, CDR2 FQNEAQ (reference sequence). The DNA for the CDR3 is TGTGCCAGCAGCCAAGGGGGTACTAAAGAGACCCAGTACTTC. It codes for CASSQGGTKETQYF.

This clone was recorded only once. V usage is TRBV19 and J usage is TRBJ1-2; D gene uncertain. Germline V gives CDR1 LNHDA, CDR2 SQIVND (reference sequence). V was cut by 4 bases and J by 5 bases, with 20 bases left in between. There are 16 residues in the CDR3. CDR3 bases: TGTGCCAGTAGTAAGGAGGGCCTTACAAGTAGGTATGGCTACACCTTC. Amino acids: CASSKEGLTSRYGYTF.

The CDR3 spells CASSQDGDRVLSSGNTIYF. The DNA for the CDR3 is TGCGCCAGCAGCCAAGACGGGGACAGGGTGCTGAGCTCTGGAAACACCATATATTTT. The chain carries TRBV4-1 and TRBJ1-3, with 9 nucleotides matching TRBD1. Trimming cost V 0 bases and J 0 bases; bases outside gene matches: 9. This CDR3 contains 19 residues. Germline loops: CDR1 MGHRA, CDR2 YSYEKL.